This TCR beta chain was recovered during a study of beta chain features in type 1 diabetes. About the research overall: Examined across all samples were roughly 100 million sorted cells. General study results and limits: Significant though moderate, a shortening of TCRB CDR3s appeared in all four CD4+ subsets of Type 1 diabetes patients.

The CDR3 spans 13 residues. Germline V gives CDR1 MNHEY, CDR2 SVGAGI. The V and J ends lost 2 bases and 5 bases respectively, with 9 bases between them. Sequencing targeted expressed TCRB transcripts, as all isolated RNA had been reverse transcribed. Here immunoSEQ multiplex PCR was the method, and the copy in TCRdb shows in-frame clones only, minus some. Among hundreds of thousands of clones listed, over 13% were seen once. Concerning this clone itself: Its antigen is not known.

Sequencing used naive CD4+ T cells from blood. The V call is TRBV6-5, the J call TRBJ2-5; D gene uncertain. This receptor was identified in a man between 18 and 29 years old with type 1 diabetes. The CDR3 DNA reads as TGTGCCAGCAGTTACGGTGCCCGGGAGACCCAGTACTTC. This encodes CASSYGARETQYF.